The T cell receptor (beta chain) under discussion was sequenced for a study of blood T cells in healthy people across ages. Study-wide results and caveats: Long-lived donors had more naive CD4+ cells and higher diversity than aged donors. Without sorted subsets, naive and antigen-experienced compartments could not be conclusively compared. Unknown CMV status may confound age-related changes in expanded clones.

The use of a sample-barcoded 5' primer and a J-beta primer mix characterized a second PCR of about 7 to 12 cycles. TCRdb re-called the 5' RACE reads with MiXCR, one entry per CDR3 protein. The data contain approximately 690,000 distinct CDR3 sequences, about 54% of them singletons. Roughly 10 milliliters of peripheral blood were drawn from each donor into EDTA-treated tubes. In germline, CDR1 is SGDLS, CDR2 YYNGEE. V lost 1 base and J 2 bases, leaving 11 bases between the germline ends. The CDR3 is 15 residues long. This clonotype has a handful of counts. The antigen is unknown. Sequenced input: blood. The origin of this receptor is a man between 60 and 75 years old in good health. The rearrangement uses TRBV9 and TRBJ2-3, with D perhaps TRBD1 or TRBD2 (5 bases each). CDR3 nucleotide sequence: TGTGCCAGCAGCGTACGGGGCGTGGACACAGATACGCAGTATTTT. Protein: CASSVRGVDTDTQYF.